The present T cell receptor (beta chain) was sequenced within a study of blood T cell repertoires in COVID-19. Study summary: Nucleic acid was either cDNA or gDNA, and it came from T cells, B-cell-depleted T cells, or PBMCs.

TCRdb keeps only in-frame clones here, not all; method: immunoSEQ multiplex PCR. The sample records 200,000 to 300,000 clones, approximately 86% being singletons. Across under 25 US areas, participants ranged in age from 18 to 89 years. Assignments of participants to cohorts depended upon their own reported clinical history. Each recovered donor of Cohort 3 presented with two negative PCRs, clearance, or symptom resolution. V shed 2 bases and J shed 6 bases, with 19 bases lying between them. Germline V lookup: CDR1 KGHSH, CDR2 LQKENI. This CDR3 has 16 amino acids. The TCR comes from a woman in her late teens or twenties who had recovered from COVID-19. The sequenced material came from PBMCs or T cells enriched from blood (not recorded which). This rearrangement joins TRBV18 to TRBJ1-2; D is possibly TRBD1 (6 bases). The CDR3 bases are TGTGCCAGCTCACCAGACAAACAGGGAGCATCGAATGGCTACACCTTC. Protein: CASSPDKQGASNGYTF.